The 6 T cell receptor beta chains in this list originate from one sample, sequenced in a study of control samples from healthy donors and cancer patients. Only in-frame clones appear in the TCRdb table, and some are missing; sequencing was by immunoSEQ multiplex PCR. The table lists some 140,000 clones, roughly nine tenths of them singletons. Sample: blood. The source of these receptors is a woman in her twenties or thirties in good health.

Written as DNA, the CDR3 is TGTGCCAGCAGCCCACCCGGGACCTCGAACACTGAAGCTTTCTTT. It translates to CASSPPGTSNTEAFF. The chain employs TRBV3-1 (or the pseudogene TRBV3-2) and TRBJ1-1; D perhaps matches TRBD1 (5 bases). CDR3 length: 15 residues. The V end lost 4 bases, the J end lost 1 base, and 13 bases lay between the germline ends. CDR1 is LGHDT, CDR2 YNNKEL, per germline (reference sequence).

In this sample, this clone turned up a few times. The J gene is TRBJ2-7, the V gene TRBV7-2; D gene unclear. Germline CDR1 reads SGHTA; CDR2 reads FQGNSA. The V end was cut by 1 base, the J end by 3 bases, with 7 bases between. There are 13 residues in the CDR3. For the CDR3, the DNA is TGTGCCAGCAGCTTAGTGGAGAACTACGAGCAGTACTTC. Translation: CASSLVENYEQYF.

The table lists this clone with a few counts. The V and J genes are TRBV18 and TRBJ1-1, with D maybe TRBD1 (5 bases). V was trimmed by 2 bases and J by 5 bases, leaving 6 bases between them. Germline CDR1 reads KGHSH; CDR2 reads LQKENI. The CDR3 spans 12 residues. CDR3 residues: CASSPGTTEAFF. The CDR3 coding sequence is TGTGCCAGCTCACCAGGGACGACTGAAGCTTTCTTT. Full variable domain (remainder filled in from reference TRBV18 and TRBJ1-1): NAGVMQNPRHLVRRRGQEARLRCSPMKGHSHVYWYRQLPEEGLKFMVYLQKENIIDESGMPKERFSAEFPKEGPSILRIQQVVRGDSAAYFCASSPGTTEAFFGQGTRLTVV.

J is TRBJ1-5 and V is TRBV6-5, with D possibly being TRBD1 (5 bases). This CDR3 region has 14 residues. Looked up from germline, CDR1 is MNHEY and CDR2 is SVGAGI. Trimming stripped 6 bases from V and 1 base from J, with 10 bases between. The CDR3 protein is CASRGGISNQPQHF. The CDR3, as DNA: TGTGCCAGCAGGGGGGGTATAAGCAATCAGCCCCAGCATTTT.

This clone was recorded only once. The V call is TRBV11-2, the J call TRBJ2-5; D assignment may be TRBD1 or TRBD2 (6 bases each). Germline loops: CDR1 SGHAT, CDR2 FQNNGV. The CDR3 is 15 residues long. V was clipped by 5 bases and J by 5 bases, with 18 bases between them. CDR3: CASSAEGGRWETQYF. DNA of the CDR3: TGTGCCAGCAGCGCGGAGGGGGGCCGATGGGAGACCCAGTACTTC.

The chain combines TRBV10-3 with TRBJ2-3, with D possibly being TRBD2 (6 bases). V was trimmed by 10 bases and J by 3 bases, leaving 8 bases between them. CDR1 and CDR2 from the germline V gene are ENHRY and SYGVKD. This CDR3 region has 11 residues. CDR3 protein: CATGETDTQYF. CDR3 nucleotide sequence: TGTGCCACGGGGGAGACAGATACGCAGTATTTT.